A single sample is the source of the 10 T cell receptor beta chains below, sequenced in a study of immune evolution from preneoplasia to lung adenocarcinoma. Clones were sequenced by immunoSEQ multiplex PCR, and TCRdb holds only the in-frame ones, with some missing. The table includes 6,000 to 8,000 clones, approximately 80% detected once. The sequenced material came from FFPE lung adenocarcinoma in situ tissue. The origin of the receptors is a donor older than 65 with lung adenocarcinoma.

The chain combines TRBV29-1 with TRBJ2-4, with D possibly being TRBD1 (5 bases). Germline CDR1 and CDR2: SQVTM and ANQGSEA. The V and J ends lost 4 bases and 0 bases respectively, with 16 bases between them. This CDR3 contains 16 residues. The DNA for the CDR3 is TGCAGCGTTGTCAAGGGGCCTCCCTTAGCCAAAAACATTCAGTACTTC. Translated, it gives CSVVKGPPLAKNIQYF. Looking up the rest from reference TRBV29-1 and TRBJ2-4 gives the full variable domain: SAVISQKPSRDICQRGTSLTIQCQVDSQVTMMFWYRQQPGQSLTLIATANQGSEATYESGFVIDKFPISRPNLTFSTLTVSNMSPEDSSIYLCSVVKGPPLAKNIQYFGAGTRLSVL.

The chain carries TRBV6-5 and TRBJ2-5; no clear D. The CDR3 has 14 amino acids. The V gene lost 0 bases and the J gene lost 2 bases, with 7 bases spanning the gap. Germline values: CDR1 MNHEY, CDR2 SVGAGI. CDR3 sequence reads: CASSYSDKQETQYF. CDR3 bases: TGTGCCAGCAGTTACTCGGATAAACAAGAGACCCAGTACTTC.

The chain links TRBV7-3 to TRBJ1-6; D is unclear. This CDR3 spans 13 amino acids. In germline, CDR1 is SGHTA, CDR2 FQGTGA. V was pared by 3 bases and J by 7 bases, with 7 bases between. This CDR3 is CASSFIRNSPLHF. CDR3 nucleotides: TGTGCCAGCAGCTTTATAAGGAATTCACCCCTCCACTTT.

This rearrangement joins TRBV10-3 to TRBJ1-3; D perhaps matches TRBD1 (6 bases). Germline CDR1 is ENHRY and CDR2 is SYGVKD. V was trimmed by 0 bases and J by 3 bases, leaving 12 bases between them. The CDR3 length is 16 residues. CDR3 DNA: TGTGCCATCAGTGAGTCGGTGGGGGCGATTGGAAACACCATATATTTT. Protein: CAISESVGAIGNTIYF.

The table lists this clone with a count of one. J is TRBJ1-4 and V is TRBV9, with D perhaps matching TRBD1 (5 bases). This CDR3 contains 14 residues. Trimming took 2 bases from V and 0 from J, leaving 5 bases between them. Germline V gene sequence: CDR1 SGDLS, CDR2 YYNGEE. CDR3 in amino acids: CASSVTATNEKLFF. CDR3 coding DNA: TGTGCCAGCAGCGTGACAGCAACTAATGAAAAACTGTTTTTT.

This chain links TRBV27 with TRBJ1-2; 8 nucleotides align to TRBD1. The CDR3 has 17 residues. The germline gives CDR1 MNHEY, CDR2 SMNVEV (reference sequence). V shed 5 bases and J 8 bases; nucleotides not matched to a gene: 19. CDR3 in amino acids: CASSPYPPGQGRYGYTF. CDR3 coding DNA: TGTGCCAGCAGTCCTTACCCCCCCGGACAGGGACGGTACGGCTACACCTTC.

This rearrangement joins TRBV23-1 to TRBJ2-7; D perhaps matches TRBD2 (5 bases). TRBV23-1 is identified as an open reading frame with a role that is uncertain. The CDR3 is 14 residues long. The V and J ends lost 0 bases and 4 bases respectively, with 10 bases between them. The CDR3 loop reads CASSQSPGRYEQYF. The CDR3 DNA reads TGCGCCAGCAGTCAATCGCCGGGAAGGTACGAGCAGTACTTC.

The chain links TRBV27 to TRBJ1-6; D is unclear. CDR1 is MNHEY, CDR2 SMNVEV, per germline (reference sequence). V dropped 3 bases and J dropped 13 bases, with 10 bases sitting between them. CDR3 length: 12 amino acids. CDR3 coding DNA: TGTGCCAGCAGTTTTATGGGGTTGCCCCTCCACTTT. It specifies CASSFMGLPLHF.

The chain recombines TRBV7-9 with TRBJ1-4; a possible D gene is TRBD1 (5 bases). CDR1 is SEHNR, CDR2 FQNEAQ, per germline (reference sequence). This CDR3 spans 13 amino acids. Between the trimmed V and J ends, which lost 5 bases and 8 bases, there was a span of 12 bases. The CDR3 DNA sequence: TGTGCCAGCAGCCGGACACTGGGCGAAAAACTGTTTTTT. Protein sequence: CASSRTLGEKLFF. The variable domain in full, with the rest retrieved from reference TRBV7-9 and TRBJ1-4, is DTGVSQNPRHKITKRGQNVTFRCDPISEHNRLYWYRQTLGQGPEFLTYFQNEAQLEKSRLLSDRFSAERPKGSFSTLEIQRTEQGDSAMYLCASSRTLGEKLFFGSGTQLSVL.

The genes are TRBV18 and TRBJ1-6, with 8 bases matching TRBD1. The CDR3 loop spans 15 amino acids. Germline V gene sequence: CDR1 KGHSH, CDR2 LQKENI. J gave up 4 bases and V 4 bases, and 3 bases lay outside the gene matches. The CDR3 bases are TGTGCCAGCTCACAAGGGACAGGTTATAATTCACCCCTCCACTTT. This translates into CASSQGTGYNSPLHF.